The present TCR beta chain was sequenced within a study of T cell responses to AZD1222 COVID-19 vaccine. Broader study findings: Regions 160-218 and 743-854 held dominance among vaccine-associated CD4 TCRs, which spanned spike. Researchers took repertoire samples only after the peak T cell response had come.

Germline V gives CDR1 SGHVS, CDR2 FQNEAQ. This CDR3 contains 15 residues. V dropped 3 bases and J dropped 5 bases, with 16 bases sitting between them. With regard to this clone: As yet, its antigen is unknown.

The protocol was immunoSEQ multiplex PCR, while the TCRdb copy is restricted to in-frame clones and leaves out a portion. The table records under 30,000 clones, 87% of them present only once. The chain carries TRBV7-8 and TRBJ2-5; no reliable D call. The specimen comprised peripheral blood, sampled 28 days after the second AZD1222 dose. The clonotype originates from an adult who received the AZD1222 COVID-19 vaccine. The CDR3 is CASSFSGLEWETQYF. CDR3 in DNA: TGTGCCAGCAGCTTCTCAGGATTGGAGTGGGAGACCCAGTACTTC.